Listed below are T cell receptor beta chains from one sample, sequenced in a study of long-term antiretroviral therapy in people with HIV. Repertoires were generated with immunoSEQ multiplex PCR, while TCRdb's copy carries only in-frame clones and drops some. The sample consists of 20,000 to 25,000 clones, approximately 80% of them appearing once. This specimen was unsorted PBMCs, taken 0.1 years before starting antiretroviral therapy. These receptors came from a man aged 40-55 years with HIV. Both conserved end residues are part of each CDR3. D genes are given only for firm matches. Expanded clones are given a class, and other clones once, few, many or no size at all.

CDR3 length: 11; V gene: TRBV9; J gene: TRBJ2-7; clone size: NA; D gene: NA; CDR3 protein: CASSTEGKQYF; CDR3 DNA: TGTGCCAGCAGCACAGAGGGGAAGCAGTACTTC
CDR3 length: 15; V gene: TRBV4-2; J gene: TRBJ2-5; clone size: NA; D gene: NA; CDR3 protein: CASSQDKQGGETQYF; CDR3 DNA: TGTGCCAGCAGCCAAGACAAGCAGGGGGGGGAGACCCAGTACTTC
CDR3 length: 15; V gene: TRBV21-1; J gene: TRBJ2-7; clone size: NA; D gene: NA; CDR3 protein: CASSEDRGTLLEQYF; CDR3 DNA: TGTGCCAGCAGCGAGGACAGGGGAACCCTCCTGGAGCAGTACTTC
CDR3 length: 13; V gene: TRBV9; J gene: TRBJ2-2; clone size: NA; D gene: NA; CDR3 protein: CASRTGNTGELFF; CDR3 DNA: TGTGCCAGCCGAACAGGGAACACCGGGGAGCTGTTTTTT
CDR3 length: 14; V gene: TRBV7-2; J gene: TRBJ2-7; clone size: NA; D gene: NA; CDR3 protein: CASSLVTSFHEQYF; CDR3 DNA: TGTGCCAGCAGCTTAGTGACTAGTTTTCACGAGCAGTACTTC
CDR3 length: 16; V gene: TRBV6-5; J gene: TRBJ1-6; clone size: medium-sized; D gene: NA; CDR3 protein: CASSFRTVLYNSPLHF; CDR3 DNA: TGTGCCAGCAGTTTTCGGACAGTTCTCTATAATTCACCCCTCCACTTT
CDR3 length: 15; V gene: TRBV6-5; J gene: TRBJ1-1; clone size: NA; D gene: NA; CDR3 protein: CASIEDRSANTEAFF; CDR3 DNA: TGTGCCAGCATTGAGGACAGATCCGCGAACACTGAAGCTTTCTTT
CDR3 length: 11; V gene: TRBV11-2; J gene: TRBJ2-2; clone size: NA; D gene: NA; CDR3 protein: CASSLDRELFF; CDR3 DNA: TGTGCCAGCAGCTTGGACCGGGAGCTGTTTTTT
CDR3 length: 13; V gene: TRBV6-1; J gene: TRBJ1-4; clone size: NA; D gene: NA; CDR3 protein: CASQRGRYEKLFF; CDR3 DNA: TGTGCCAGCCAACGGGGTCGGTACGAAAAACTGTTTTTT
CDR3 length: 14; V gene: TRBV28; J gene: TRBJ2-1; clone size: NA; D gene: NA; CDR3 protein: CASSPPGLWGEQFF; CDR3 DNA: TGTGCCAGCAGTCCCCCGGGACTTTGGGGTGAGCAGTTCTTC
CDR3 length: 14; V gene: TRBV5-1; J gene: TRBJ2-5; clone size: NA; D gene: NA; CDR3 protein: CASSSSQGLETQYF; CDR3 DNA: TGCGCCAGCAGCTCATCTCAGGGGCTGGAGACCCAGTACTTC
CDR3 length: 17; V gene: TRBV28; J gene: TRBJ1-3; clone size: NA; D gene: TRBD1; CDR3 protein: CASSLLDRDYSGNTIYF; CDR3 DNA: TGTGCCAGCAGTTTGCTGGACAGGGACTACTCTGGAAACACCATATATTTT
CDR3 length: 15; V gene: TRBV11-3; J gene: TRBJ2-2; clone size: few; D gene: NA; CDR3 protein: CASSLRAKNTGELFF; CDR3 DNA: TGTGCCAGCAGCTTACGAGCGAAGAACACCGGGGAGCTGTTTTTT
CDR3 length: 13; V gene: TRBV5-6; J gene: TRBJ1-2; clone size: NA; D gene: TRBD1; CDR3 protein: CASSFGTEDGYTF; CDR3 DNA: TGTGCCAGCAGCTTCGGGACAGAAGATGGCTACACCTTC
CDR3 length: 16; V gene: TRBV7-9; J gene: TRBJ1-2; clone size: few; D gene: NA; CDR3 protein: CASSSTGGVYNYGYTF; CDR3 DNA: TGTGCCAGCAGCTCCACCGGAGGGGTGTATAACTATGGCTACACCTTC
CDR3 length: 18; V gene: TRBV9; J gene: TRBJ2-3; clone size: NA; D gene: NA; CDR3 protein: CASSVPRDGSSYIDTQYF; CDR3 DNA: TGTGCCAGCAGCGTACCCCGCGACGGGAGTAGCTATATAGATACGCAGTATTTT
CDR3 length: 15; V gene: TRBV2; J gene: TRBJ2-7; clone size: NA; D gene: NA; CDR3 protein: CARRDDGPGSYEQYF; CDR3 DNA: TGTGCCAGACGGGACGATGGACCGGGGTCCTACGAGCAGTACTTC
CDR3 length: 17; V gene: TRBV4-3; J gene: TRBJ1-4; clone size: NA; D gene: NA; CDR3 protein: CASSQDPRRDTGASLFF; CDR3 DNA: TGCGCCAGCAGCCAAGACCCCCGCCGTGACACGGGGGCGTCACTGTTTTTT
CDR3 length: 15; V gene: TRBV4-2; J gene: TRBJ1-2; clone size: NA; D gene: TRBD1; CDR3 protein: CASSHSGQGNYGYTF; CDR3 DNA: TGTGCCAGCAGCCATTCAGGACAGGGAAACTATGGCTACACCTTC
CDR3 length: 14; V gene: TRBV28; J gene: TRBJ1-2; clone size: NA; D gene: NA; CDR3 protein: CASEQGSGDYGYTF; CDR3 DNA: TGTGCCAGCGAACAGGGTTCCGGAGACTATGGCTACACCTTC
CDR3 length: 14; V gene: TRBV2; J gene: TRBJ2-1; clone size: NA; D gene: NA; CDR3 protein: CASRLQGMFNEQFF; CDR3 DNA: TGTGCCAGCAGGTTACAGGGAATGTTCAATGAGCAGTTCTTC
CDR3 length: 14; V gene: TRBV7-9; J gene: TRBJ2-7; clone size: few; D gene: NA; CDR3 protein: CASSLAIRSYEQYF; CDR3 DNA: TGTGCCAGCAGCTTAGCCATACGCTCCTACGAGCAGTACTTC
CDR3 length: 15; V gene: TRBV7-2; J gene: TRBJ2-7; clone size: few; D gene: TRBD2; CDR3 protein: CASSFTSGPAGEQYF; CDR3 DNA: TGTGCCAGCAGCTTTACTAGCGGGCCCGCCGGCGAGCAGTACTTC
CDR3 length: 14; V gene: TRBV27; J gene: TRBJ1-2; clone size: once; D gene: TRBD1; CDR3 protein: CASSLTGGAYGYTF; CDR3 DNA: TGTGCCAGCAGTTTGACAGGGGGCGCCTATGGCTACACCTTC
CDR3 length: 14; V gene: TRBV5-1; J gene: TRBJ1-2; clone size: NA; D gene: TRBD1; CDR3 protein: CASSAGQGAYGYTF; CDR3 DNA: TGCGCCAGCAGTGCTGGACAGGGGGCCTATGGCTACACCTTC
CDR3 length: 16; V gene: TRBV7-9; J gene: TRBJ2-1; clone size: NA; D gene: TRBD1; CDR3 protein: CASIPAPGTGPNEQFF; CDR3 DNA: TGTGCCAGCATCCCGGCCCCCGGGACAGGGCCCAATGAGCAGTTCTTC
CDR3 length: 15; V gene: TRBV18; J gene: TRBJ1-5; clone size: few; D gene: TRBD1; CDR3 protein: CASSPTGQGNQPQHF; CDR3 DNA: TGTGCCAGCTCACCCACGGGACAGGGCAATCAGCCCCAGCATTTT
CDR3 length: 13; V gene: TRBV28; J gene: TRBJ2-7; clone size: NA; D gene: NA; CDR3 protein: CASSFGGSHEQYF; CDR3 DNA: TGTGCCAGCAGTTTCGGGGGCTCCCACGAGCAGTACTTC
CDR3 length: 14; V gene: TRBV4-1; J gene: TRBJ2-7; clone size: NA; D gene: TRBD1; CDR3 protein: CASSLTGGPYEQYF; CDR3 DNA: TGCGCCAGCAGCCTGACAGGGGGCCCCTACGAGCAGTACTTC
CDR3 length: 12; V gene: TRBV30; J gene: TRBJ1-2; clone size: NA; D gene: TRBD1; CDR3 protein: CAWSLTGNGYTF; CDR3 DNA: TGTGCCTGGAGTTTGACAGGGAACGGCTACACCTTC
CDR3 length: 14; V gene: TRBV19; J gene: TRBJ2-7; clone size: NA; D gene: TRBD2; CDR3 protein: CASSTSGWLGEQYF; CDR3 DNA: TGTGCCAGTAGTACTAGCGGGTGGCTTGGGGAGCAGTACTTC
CDR3 length: 18; V gene: TRBV5-1; J gene: TRBJ2-5; clone size: NA; D gene: TRBD2; CDR3 protein: CASSLGVGWAGAGETQYF; CDR3 DNA: TGCGCCAGCAGCTTGGGGGTTGGATGGGCGGGAGCCGGAGAGACCCAGTACTTC
CDR3 length: 14; V gene: TRBV6-1; J gene: TRBJ2-7; clone size: NA; D gene: TRBD2; CDR3 protein: CASSPGTNPDEQYF; CDR3 DNA: TGTGCCAGCAGTCCCGGGACTAACCCGGACGAGCAGTACTTC
CDR3 length: 15; V gene: TRBV5-6; J gene: TRBJ2-6; clone size: NA; D gene: NA; CDR3 protein: CASSRRESGANVLTF; CDR3 DNA: TGTGCCAGCAGCAGACGAGAATCTGGGGCCAACGTCCTGACTTTC
CDR3 length: 13; V gene: TRBV30; J gene: TRBJ1-5; clone size: few; D gene: NA; CDR3 protein: CAWSRQMNQPQHF; CDR3 DNA: TGTGCCTGGAGTCGGCAGATGAATCAGCCCCAGCATTTT
CDR3 length: 15; V gene: TRBV4-1; J gene: TRBJ2-1; clone size: once; D gene: NA; CDR3 protein: CASSPREAAGNEQFF; CDR3 DNA: TGCGCCAGCAGCCCGCGGGAAGCGGCAGGCAATGAGCAGTTCTTC
CDR3 length: 15; V gene: TRBV6-4; J gene: TRBJ1-2; clone size: NA; D gene: NA; CDR3 protein: CASRMAPGGGYGYTF; CDR3 DNA: TGTGCCAGCAGGATGGCACCTGGGGGAGGCTATGGCTACACCTTC
CDR3 length: 15; V gene: TRBV21-1; J gene: TRBJ2-3; clone size: NA; D gene: NA; CDR3 protein: CASSKGETGTDTQYF; CDR3 DNA: TGTGCCAGCAGCAAAGGTGAGACAGGCACAGATACGCAGTATTTT
CDR3 length: 17; V gene: TRBV5-4; J gene: TRBJ2-1; clone size: NA; D gene: TRBD2; CDR3 protein: CASSLWLAGGLWNEQFF; CDR3 DNA: TGTGCCAGCAGCCTCTGGCTAGCGGGAGGCCTGTGGAATGAGCAGTTCTTC
CDR3 length: 14; V gene: TRBV27; J gene: TRBJ2-7; clone size: NA; D gene: NA; CDR3 protein: CASRTDPVPDEQYF; CDR3 DNA: TGTGCCAGCAGGACAGACCCCGTTCCCGACGAGCAGTACTTC
CDR3 length: 14; V gene: TRBV7-9; J gene: TRBJ2-7; clone size: few; D gene: TRBD2; CDR3 protein: CASSFGGSAYEQYF; CDR3 DNA: TGTGCCAGCAGCTTCGGGGGGAGCGCCTACGAGCAGTACTTC
CDR3 length: 14; V gene: TRBV6-5; J gene: TRBJ2-4; clone size: NA; D gene: NA; CDR3 protein: CASRTDRPSNIQYF; CDR3 DNA: TGTGCCAGCAGAACCGACAGACCGTCGAACATTCAGTACTTC
CDR3 length: 16; V gene: TRBV19; J gene: TRBJ1-3; clone size: NA; D gene: TRBD1; CDR3 protein: CASSPETGGPGNTIYF; CDR3 DNA: TGTGCCAGTAGTCCGGAGACAGGGGGCCCCGGAAACACCATATATTTT
CDR3 length: 14; V gene: TRBV12-5; J gene: TRBJ2-5; clone size: NA; D gene: TRBD2; CDR3 protein: CASGLGMGGETQYF; CDR3 DNA: TGTGCTAGTGGTTTGGGGATGGGGGGGGAGACCCAGTACTTC
CDR3 length: 13; V gene: TRBV6-6; J gene: TRBJ2-3; clone size: NA; D gene: NA; CDR3 protein: CASRSGNTDTQYF; CDR3 DNA: TGTGCCAGCAGGAGTGGGAACACAGATACGCAGTATTTT
CDR3 length: 14; V gene: TRBV5-5; J gene: TRBJ2-7; clone size: NA; D gene: NA; CDR3 protein: CASRYGGGGYEQYF; CDR3 DNA: TGTGCCAGCAGATATGGGGGCGGGGGCTACGAGCAGTACTTC
CDR3 length: 13; V gene: TRBV2; J gene: TRBJ1-5; clone size: NA; D gene: TRBD1; CDR3 protein: CASGQGPNQPQHF; CDR3 DNA: TGTGCCAGCGGACAGGGCCCGAATCAGCCCCAGCATTTT
CDR3 length: 16; V gene: TRBV27; J gene: TRBJ2-1; clone size: once; D gene: NA; CDR3 protein: CASSLGTPSSYNEQFF; CDR3 DNA: TGTGCCAGCAGTTTAGGAACTCCGAGCTCCTACAATGAGCAGTTCTTC
CDR3 length: 13; V gene: TRBV27; J gene: TRBJ2-3; clone size: NA; D gene: NA; CDR3 protein: CASSLTGTDTQYF; CDR3 DNA: TGTGCCAGCAGTTTGACAGGCACAGATACGCAGTATTTT
CDR3 length: 14; V gene: TRBV23-1; J gene: TRBJ1-1; clone size: NA; D gene: NA; CDR3 protein: CASSQPELNTEAFF; CDR3 DNA: TGCGCCAGCAGTCAACCTGAGCTGAACACTGAAGCTTTCTTT
CDR3 length: 15; V gene: TRBV28; J gene: TRBJ1-2; clone size: NA; D gene: TRBD1; CDR3 protein: CASSLDREINYGYTF; CDR3 DNA: TGTGCCAGCAGCCTAGACAGGGAGATTAACTATGGCTACACCTTC
CDR3 length: 16; V gene: TRBV5-4; J gene: TRBJ2-7; clone size: NA; D gene: NA; CDR3 protein: CASSRGSGVSVYEQYF; CDR3 DNA: TGTGCCAGCAGCCGGGGGTCGGGGGTGAGCGTCTACGAGCAGTACTTC
CDR3 length: 13; V gene: TRBV9; J gene: TRBJ2-1; clone size: NA; D gene: NA; CDR3 protein: CASSVIGVNEQFF; CDR3 DNA: TGTGCCAGCAGCGTGATAGGGGTCAATGAGCAGTTCTTC
CDR3 length: 16; V gene: TRBV4-2; J gene: TRBJ2-7; clone size: NA; D gene: TRBD1; CDR3 protein: CASSPRQGVPSRVQYF; CDR3 DNA: TGTGCCAGCAGCCCGAGACAGGGGGTTCCCTCGCGTGTGCAGTACTTC